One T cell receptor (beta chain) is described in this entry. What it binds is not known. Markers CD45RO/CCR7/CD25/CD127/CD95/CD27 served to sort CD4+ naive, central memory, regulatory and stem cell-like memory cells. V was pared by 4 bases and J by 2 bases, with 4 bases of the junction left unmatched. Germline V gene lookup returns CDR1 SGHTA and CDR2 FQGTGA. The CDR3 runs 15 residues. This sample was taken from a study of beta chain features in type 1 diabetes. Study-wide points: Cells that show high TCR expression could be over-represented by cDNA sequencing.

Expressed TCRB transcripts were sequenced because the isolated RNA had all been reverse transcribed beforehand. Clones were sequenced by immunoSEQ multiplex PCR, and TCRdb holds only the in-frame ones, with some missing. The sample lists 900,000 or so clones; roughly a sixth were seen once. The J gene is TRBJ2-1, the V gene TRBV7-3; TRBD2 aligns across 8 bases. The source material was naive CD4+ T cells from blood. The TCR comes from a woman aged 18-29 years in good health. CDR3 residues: CASSSSGSTYNEQFF. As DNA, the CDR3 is TGTGCCAGCAGCTCTAGCGGGTCCACCTACAATGAGCAGTTCTTC. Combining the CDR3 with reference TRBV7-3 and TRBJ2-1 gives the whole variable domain GAGVSQTPSNKVTEKGKYVELRCDPISGHTALYWYRQSLGQGPEFLIYFQGTGAADDSGLPNDRFFAVRPEGSVSTLKIQRTERGDSAVYLCASSSSGSTYNEQFFGPGTRLTVL.